This T cell receptor (beta chain) comes out of a study of blood T cell repertoires in COVID-19. Study-level background: From the United States, Italy and Spain came samples of acute and convalescent COVID-19. T cells, B-cell-depleted T cells, or PBMCs provided the cDNA or gDNA that served as material.

Germline V lookup: CDR1 ENHRY, CDR2 SYGVKD. The trim removed 6 bases at V and 4 bases at J, leaving 3 bases unmatched. The CDR3 loop spans 14 amino acids. Per the original methods: Reference gene primer amplification gave nucleated cell count estimates. TCRdb keeps only in-frame clones here, not all; method: immunoSEQ multiplex PCR. V and J calls and clone size come straight from that table; D and trimming were deduced from the DNA. The data show over 60,000 clones, with approximately 77% seen just once and less than 35% held by the top ten. The genes are TRBV10-3 and TRBJ2-1, with 10 nucleotides matching TRBD2. Sequenced material: peripheral blood. This TCR was recovered from a human donor in a cohort sampled during active COVID-19. CDR3 sequence: CAISPSGGYNEQFF. The DNA for the CDR3 is TGTGCCATCAGCCCTAGCGGGGGTTACAATGAGCAGTTCTTC.